At least ten counts were recorded for the clone carrying this T cell receptor beta chain. This record belongs to a study of molecular identifiers for immune sequencing clone quantification. This CDR3 comprises 15 residues. V lost 6 bases, J lost 1 base, and 4 bases stayed unmatched. Germline V CDR1 and CDR2: MNHEY, SMNVEV (reference sequence). TCRdb reanalysed the PCR reads using MiXCR and keeps one entry per CDR3 protein. This table holds about 640,000 distinct CDR3 sequences, roughly 21% found once. Sequenced: naive CD8+ T cells from blood, with Jurkat cell RNA spiked in. Stated subset: FACS-sorted CD8+CD4-CCR7+CD45RA+ naive T cells. This chain connects TRBV27 to TRBJ2-5, with TRBD2 matching over 11 bases. This receptor was obtained from a human donor in good health. Some libraries in this study had Jurkat cell RNA spiked in. The CDR3 is CASRLAGAAQETQYF. CDR3 in DNA: TGTGCCAGCAGACTAGCGGGAGCCGCCCAAGAGACCCAGTACTTC.